This T cell receptor (beta chain) was obtained from a study of blood T cell repertoires in COVID-19. Study at large: From the United States, Italy and Spain came samples of acute and convalescent COVID-19.

The CDR3 sequence is 14 residues long. Germline V gene sequence: CDR1 LGHDT, CDR2 YNNKEL (reference sequence). Trimming shortened V by 3 bases and J by 9 bases, and 18 bases separated the two germline ends. Clones were sequenced by immunoSEQ multiplex PCR, and TCRdb holds only the in-frame ones, with some missing. The sample yields approximately 280,000 clones, approximately 92% seen once. This clonotype originated in a woman in her twenties or thirties with COVID-19, enrolled during active disease. The sequenced material came from peripheral blood. V and J are TRBV3-1 (or the pseudogene TRBV3-2) and TRBJ2-7, with a possible D match to TRBD1 (6 bases). CDR3: CASSHLQKQGGQYF. CDR3 sequence (DNA): TGTGCCAGCAGCCATCTACAGAAACAGGGTGGGCAGTACTTC.